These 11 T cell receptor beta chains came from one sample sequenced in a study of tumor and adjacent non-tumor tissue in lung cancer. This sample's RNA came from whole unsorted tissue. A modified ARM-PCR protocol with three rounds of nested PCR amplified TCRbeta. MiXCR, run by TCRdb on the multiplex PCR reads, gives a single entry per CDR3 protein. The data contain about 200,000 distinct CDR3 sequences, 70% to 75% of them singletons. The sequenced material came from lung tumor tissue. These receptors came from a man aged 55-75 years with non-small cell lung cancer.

CDR3 DNA sequence: TGTGCCAGCAGCCCCTCCGGGACCCCGTTGGGAGATACGCAGTATTTT. Translated: CASSPSGTPLGDTQYF. The V gene is TRBV27, the J gene TRBJ2-3; D possibly uses TRBD1 or TRBD2 (5 bases each). CDR3 length: 16 residues. Germline CDR1 and CDR2: MNHEY and SMNVEV (reference sequence). V lost 6 bases to trimming and J lost 5 bases, with 21 bases between them.

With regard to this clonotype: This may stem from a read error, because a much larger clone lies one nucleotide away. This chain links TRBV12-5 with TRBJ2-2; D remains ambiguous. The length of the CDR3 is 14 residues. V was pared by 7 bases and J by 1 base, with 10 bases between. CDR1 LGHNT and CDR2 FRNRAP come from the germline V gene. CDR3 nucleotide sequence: TGTGCTAGTGCCAAGACCGGGAACACCGGGGAGCTGTTTTTT. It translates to CASAKTGNTGELFF.

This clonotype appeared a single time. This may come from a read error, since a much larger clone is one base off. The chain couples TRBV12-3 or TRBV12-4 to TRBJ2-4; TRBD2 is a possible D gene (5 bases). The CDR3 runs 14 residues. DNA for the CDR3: TGTGCCTGCAGCCTCGGGGTACAGTCAAACATTCAGTACTTC. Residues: CACSLGVQSNIQYF.

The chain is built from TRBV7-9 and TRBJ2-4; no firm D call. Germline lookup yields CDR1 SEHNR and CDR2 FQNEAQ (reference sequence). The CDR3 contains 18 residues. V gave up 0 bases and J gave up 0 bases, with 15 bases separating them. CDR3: CASSLAEWNAVAKNIQYF. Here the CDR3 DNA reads TGTGCCAGCAGCTTAGCGGAGTGGAACGCGGTAGCCAAAAACATTCAGTACTTC.

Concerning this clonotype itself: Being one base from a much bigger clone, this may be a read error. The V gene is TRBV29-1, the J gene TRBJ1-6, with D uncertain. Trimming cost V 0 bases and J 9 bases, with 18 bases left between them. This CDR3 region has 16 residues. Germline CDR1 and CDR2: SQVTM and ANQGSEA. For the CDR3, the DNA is TGCAGCGTTGAAGATAAGGCGCGTGCGGTGGGTTCACCCCTCCACTTT. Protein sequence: CSVEDKARAVGSPLHF. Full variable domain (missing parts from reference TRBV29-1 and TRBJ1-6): SAVISQKPSRDICQRGTSLTIQCQVDSQVTMMFWYRQQPGQSLTLIATANQGSEATYESGFVIDKFPISRPNLTFSTLTVSNMSPEDSSIYLCSVEDKARAVGSPLHFGNGTRLTVT.

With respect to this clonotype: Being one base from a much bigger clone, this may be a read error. The DNA for the CDR3 is TGCAGCGGAGGGGGAGGAGACATTCAGTACTTC. It encodes CSGGGGDIQYF. The chain couples TRBV29-1 to TRBJ2-4; D tentatively fits TRBD1 or TRBD2 (6 bases each). This CDR3 region has 11 residues. Germline V CDR1 and CDR2: SQVTM, ANQGSEA. With 7 bases removed from V and 8 bases from J, the gap between germline ends came to 12 bases.

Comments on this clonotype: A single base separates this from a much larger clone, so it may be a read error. Written as DNA, the CDR3 is TGTGTCAGCAGTTACTCACCAGAAGAGACCCAGTACTTC. Its protein is CVSSYSPEETQYF. The chain recombines TRBV6-2 or TRBV6-3 with TRBJ2-5; D is undetermined. Germline V gene sequence: CDR1 MNHEY, CDR2 SVGEGT. This CDR3 is built from 13 residues.

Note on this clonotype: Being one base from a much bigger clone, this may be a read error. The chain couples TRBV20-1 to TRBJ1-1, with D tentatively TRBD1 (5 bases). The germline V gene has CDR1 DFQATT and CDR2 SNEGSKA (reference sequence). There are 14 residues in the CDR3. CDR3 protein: CSAPRPGSDTEPFF. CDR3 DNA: TGCAGTGCCCCGCGACCAGGGTCAGACACTGAACCTTTCTTT.

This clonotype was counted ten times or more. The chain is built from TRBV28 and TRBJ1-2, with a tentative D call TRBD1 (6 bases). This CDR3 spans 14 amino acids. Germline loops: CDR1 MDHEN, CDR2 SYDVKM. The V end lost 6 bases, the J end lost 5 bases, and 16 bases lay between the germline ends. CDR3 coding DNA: TGTGCCAGCAGACCGGACAGTCCGATTTATGGCTACACCTTC. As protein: CASRPDSPIYGYTF.

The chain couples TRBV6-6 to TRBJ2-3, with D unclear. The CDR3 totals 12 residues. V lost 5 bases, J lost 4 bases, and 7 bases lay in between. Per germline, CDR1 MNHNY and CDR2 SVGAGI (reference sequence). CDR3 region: CASSVTADTQYF. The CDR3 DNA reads TGTGCCAGCAGTGTGACCGCAGATACGCAGTATTTT.

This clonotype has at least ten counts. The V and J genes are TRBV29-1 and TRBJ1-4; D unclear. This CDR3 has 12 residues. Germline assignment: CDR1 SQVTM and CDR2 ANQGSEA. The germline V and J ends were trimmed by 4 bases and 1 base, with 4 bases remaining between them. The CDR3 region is CSVAITNEKLFF. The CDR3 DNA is TGCAGCGTTGCCATAACTAATGAAAAACTGTTTTTT. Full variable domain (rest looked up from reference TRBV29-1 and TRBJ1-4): SAVISQKPSRDICQRGTSLTIQCQVDSQVTMMFWYRQQPGQSLTLIATANQGSEATYESGFVIDKFPISRPNLTFSTLTVSNMSPEDSSIYLCSVAITNEKLFFGSGTQLSVL.